Presented here are 3 T cell receptor beta chains from one specimen sequenced in a study of T cell changes during pregnancy in multiple sclerosis. Method: immunoSEQ multiplex PCR; TCRdb's copy keeps in-frame clones and lacks some. The profile shows some 57,000 clones, roughly nine tenths of them singletons. This material consisted of CD4+ T cells from peripheral blood mononuclear cells, taken after pregnancy. These receptors were collected from a female donor in good health, enrolled as a control in a pregnancy study.

This chain links TRBV5-8 with TRBJ1-1; the D gene is possibly TRBD1 (5 bases). This CDR3 has 16 residues. V lost 0 bases, J lost 5 bases, and 17 bases lay in between. CDR1 SGHTS and CDR2 YDEGEE come from the germline V gene. The CDR3 nucleotides read TGTGCCAGCAGCTTGGGATGGTTCTTGGGGGGGACTGAAGCTTTCTTT. Its translation is CASSLGWFLGGTEAFF.

The chain's CDR3 is CASSSGLQLSTEAFF. CDR3 bases: TGTGCCAGCAGCTCGGGTCTCCAGCTAAGCACTGAAGCTTTCTTT. The chain carries TRBV11-3 and TRBJ1-1; no reliable D call. V lost 4 bases and J lost 4, with 16 bases in between. The CDR3 spans 15 residues. CDR1 and CDR2 (germline): SGHNT, YENEEA.

This clone was recorded once. The CDR3 DNA is TGTGCCAGCAGCTCCCAGGGTGAGACTGAAGCTTTCTTT. Translation gives CASSSQGETEAFF. This rearrangement joins TRBV11-2 to TRBJ1-1, with a possible D match to TRBD1 (5 bases). The germline V gene has CDR1 SGHAT and CDR2 FQNNGV. Between the trimmed V and J ends, which lost 4 bases and 5 bases, there was a span of 11 bases. CDR3 size: 13 residues.